The 4 T cell receptor beta chains reported below all come from one sample, sequenced in a study of regulatory and conventional T cells in RAG deficiency. Using immunoSEQ multiplex PCR, the repertoire was profiled, and TCRdb retains in-frame clones only, with some absent. This table holds over 7,500 clones, around 82% found once. These data also featured in a second study, about regulatory T cells. That work contributes: The PCR used 52 TRBV and 13 TRBJ primers.

Sequencing input: CD8+ T cells sorted from blood. The receptors originated from a human donor in good health.

This chain joins TRBV15 and TRBJ1-5; D not resolved. CDR1 is LNHNV and CDR2 is YYDKDF in the germline V gene (reference sequence). This CDR3 is 15 amino acids long. Between the trimmed V and J ends, which lost 6 bases and 2 bases, there was a span of 14 bases. The CDR3 region is CATREVGGGNQPQHF. DNA of the CDR3: TGTGCCACCAGAGAGGTTGGAGGAGGCAATCAGCCCCAGCATTTT.

This clone was recorded once. J is TRBJ1-3 and V is TRBV14; no clear D. Trimming left V 1 base short and J 0 bases short, with 7 bases between. Germline V CDR1 and CDR2: SGHDN, FVKESK. This CDR3 region has 15 residues. The CDR3 coding sequence is TGTGCCAGCAGCCAAGTAAGCTTCTCTGGAAACACCATATATTTT. Its translation: CASSQVSFSGNTIYF.

The chain has TRBV5-1 and TRBJ2-1; D uncertain. The germline gives CDR1 SGHRS, CDR2 YFSETQ. CDR3 length equals 13 residues. The ends were cut back, 1 base at V and 6 bases at J, with 8 bases in the middle. Here the CDR3 reads CASSLFQVNEQFF. The CDR3 DNA follows: TGCGCCAGCAGCTTGTTTCAGGTCAATGAGCAGTTCTTC.

V and J are TRBV15 and TRBJ1-2; D unresolved. The CDR3 consists of 14 residues. In germline, CDR1 is LNHNV, CDR2 YYDKDF (reference sequence). The V gene lost 1 base and the J gene lost 4 bases, with 10 bases spanning the gap. In DNA form, the CDR3 reads TGTGCCACCAGCAGAGGGAACAGACGCTATGGCTACACCTTC. Translating it yields CATSRGNRRYGYTF. The variable domain in full, with the rest retrieved from reference TRBV15 and TRBJ1-2, is DAMVIQNPRYQVTQFGKPVTLSCSQTLNHNVMYWYQQKSSQAPKLLFHYYDKDFNNEADTPDNFQSRRPNTSFCFLDIRSPGLGDTAMYLCATSRGNRRYGYTFGSGTRLTVV.